The 10 T cell receptor beta chains reported below all come from one sample, sequenced in a study of identifying expanded T cells in peripheral blood. Repertoires were generated with immunoSEQ multiplex PCR, while TCRdb's copy carries only in-frame clones and drops some. The sample records over 100,000 clones, roughly 90% being singletons. The sequenced material came from blood. The receptors shown here come from a person between 18 and 75 years old in good health.

The CDR3 is CASSSGTMGGGYTF. As DNA, the CDR3 is TGTGCCAGCAGTTCCGGGACAATGGGAGGTGGCTACACCTTC. The V and J genes are TRBV6-4 and TRBJ1-2, with D possibly TRBD1 on 6 matching bases. CDR3 length equals 14 residues. CDR1 is MRHNA, CDR2 SNTAGT, per germline. Trimming shortened V by 5 bases and J by 7 bases, and 17 bases separated the two germline ends.

There are a few counts of this clone. The chain joins TRBV5-4 to TRBJ1-1, with 7 bases aligning to TRBD1. The V gene's germline CDR1 is SGHNT and CDR2 YYREEE (reference sequence). V trimming: 4 bases; J trimming: 5 bases; junction bases outside the gene matches: 8. The CDR3 extends over 14 amino acids. This CDR3 reads CASSRDRLFTEAFF. The CDR3 DNA reads as TGTGCCAGCAGCCGGGACAGACTGTTTACTGAAGCTTTCTTT.

This chain joins TRBV7-8 and TRBJ2-7; TRBD1 agrees at 11 bases. The CDR3 is 16 amino acids. V lost 5 bases, J lost 6 bases, and 12 bases stayed unmatched. Looked up from germline, CDR1 is SGHVS and CDR2 is FQNEAQ. CDR3 sequence (DNA): TGTGCCAGCAGCCCAACGCCGGGACAGGGGGTCCGCGAGCAGTACTTC. Protein sequence: CASSPTPGQGVREQYF.

This clone was seen only once. V gene TRBV28 combines with J gene TRBJ1-2, with unresolved D. This CDR3 has 13 amino acids. Deletions cut 6 bases from V and 4 bases from J, with 12 bases between. Germline-derived CDR1 and CDR2 are MDHEN and SYDVKM. CDR3: CASRETVFYGYTF. The CDR3 DNA reads as TGTGCCAGCAGAGAGACGGTATTCTATGGCTACACCTTC.

The rearrangement uses TRBV12-2 and TRBJ2-1; the listed D gene, TRBD2, was not tested against the DNA. TRBV12-2 is designated a pseudogene. This CDR3 contains 11 residues. Written as DNA, the CDR3 is TGTGCAAGTCGCTTAAACTATGAGCAGTTCTTC. As protein: CASRLNYEQFF.

V usage is TRBV29-1 and J usage is TRBJ2-3; TRBD2 agrees at 7 bases. The germline V gene encodes CDR1 SQVTM and CDR2 ANQGSEA. V was clipped by 3 bases and J by 5 bases; unmatched bases: 17. The length of the CDR3 is 17 residues. CDR3 region: CSVEVGGSGMGGDTQYF. As DNA, the CDR3 is TGCAGCGTTGAGGTTGGAGGCAGCGGGATGGGGGGAGATACGCAGTATTTT.

This chain connects TRBV7-2 to TRBJ2-2; D is undetermined. Trimming cost V 1 base and J 8 bases, with 2 bases left between them. This CDR3 has 11 amino acids. Germline-derived CDR1 and CDR2 are SGHTA and FQGNSA. DNA for the CDR3: TGTGCCAGCAGCTTAGTTGGGGAGCTGTTTTTT. Protein product: CASSLVGELFF.

This chain links TRBV18 with TRBJ2-3, with 10 bases matching TRBD2. The V gene's germline CDR1 is KGHSH and CDR2 LQKENI. The junction had 3 bases not matched to a gene; V was cut back by 0 bases and J by 6 bases. This CDR3 has 15 residues. The CDR3: CASSPPSGGADTQYF. The CDR3 coding sequence is TGTGCCAGCTCACCACCCAGCGGGGGGGCGGATACGCAGTATTTT.

The V call is TRBV9, the J call TRBJ2-7; 7 nucleotides line up with TRBD2. This CDR3 region has 15 residues. Germline V gives CDR1 SGDLS, CDR2 YYNGEE. V trimming: 4 bases; J trimming: 2 bases; junction bases outside the gene matches: 9. CDR3 region: CASSPDRDYPYEQYF. As DNA, the CDR3 is TGTGCCAGCAGCCCTGACCGGGACTACCCCTACGAGCAGTACTTC.

This sequence joins TRBV28 and TRBJ2-5; D may be TRBD1 (5 bases). The CDR3 extends over 15 amino acids. V dropped 6 bases and J dropped 2 bases, with 16 bases sitting between them. Germline V lookup: CDR1 MDHEN, CDR2 SYDVKM. The CDR3 reads CASRLDRTQQETQYF. The CDR3 DNA sequence: TGTGCCAGCAGACTCGACAGAACTCAACAAGAGACCCAGTACTTC.